This T cell receptor beta chain was sequenced during a study of T cell repertoires in cytomegalovirus infection. Overall study context: Carrying CMV and the relevant HLA type showed in public TCR beta signatures.

This clonotype was picked up a small number of times. What it binds is not known. MiXCR, applied by TCRdb to the reads, yields one record per CDR3 protein. The repertoire holds around 300,000 distinct CDR3 sequences, with about 25% as singletons. General study points: Across the ex vivo response, the dominant clonotypes were HLA-C-restricted CMV-specific TCR beta clonotypes. Cumulative public TCR beta family frequency identified carriers of CMV plus the relevant HLA.

This sequence originates from a human donor in good health (CMV status not recorded). Some clones in this sample may be carry-over from other donors' samples. Sequencing was done on a sample of PBMCs.

CDR3 region: CASSRGQGEDTQYF. In nucleotides, the CDR3 is TGTGCCAGCAGCCGTGGGCAGGGGGAGGATACGCAGTATTTT. The chain has TRBV7-9 and TRBJ2-3, with 7 bases aligning to TRBD1. The CDR3 totals 14 residues. Germline loops: CDR1 SEHNR, CDR2 FQNEAQ (reference sequence). The trim removed 5 bases at V and 6 bases at J, leaving 8 bases unmatched.